This record looks at one TCR beta chain sequence and its context. Its antigen remains unidentified. PCR amplification relied on 60 Vbeta primers (plus 13 Jbeta primers). TCRdb's table, derived via immunoSEQ multiplex PCR, lists solely in-frame clones and lacks some. This sample has some 140,000 clones, with roughly four fifths found just once. CDR1 is SEHNR and CDR2 is FQNEAQ in the germline V gene (reference sequence). Trimming left V 1 base short and J 5 bases short, with 8 bases between. The CDR3 runs 14 residues. This entry belongs to a study of cytomegalovirus exposure and HLA in healthy donors. Study outcomes and limitations: Among immune exposure information, only CMV serostatus was available.

The chain has TRBV7-9 and TRBJ2-2; no clear D. The TCR originated in a female donor in good health and CMV-seropositive. The sequencing input was PBMCs. The CDR3 region is CASSLDLWTGELFF. The CDR3 DNA follows: TGTGCCAGCAGCTTAGATCTATGGACCGGGGAGCTGTTTTTT.